This T cell receptor beta chain was found in a study of OX40 agonist ivuxolimab in advanced cancers. Study results and caveats: Some of the nonresponding patients also showed low levels of normalized T-cell clonal expansion. There were, on average, more expanded clones in CD8+ T cells than in CD4+.

To note about this clone: Antigen unknown.

This CDR3 is 20 amino acids long. CDR1 is LGHNA, CDR2 YSLEER, per germline. After removal of 1 base from V and 2 bases from J, the junction contained 9 bases not matched to a gene. TCRdb keeps only in-frame clones here, not all; method: immunoSEQ multiplex PCR. The repertoire holds some 94,000 clones, with about 96% as singletons. This chain uses TRBV4-3 with TRBJ2-4, with TRBD2 matching 15 bases. Here the sequenced sample was CD4+ or CD8+ T cells sorted from blood, taken in a trial of the OX40 agonist ivuxolimab. The receptor was isolated from an adult with an advanced solid tumor such as melanoma, head and neck, liver or kidney cancer. The CDR3 region has the DNA TGCGCCAGCAGCCAAGCTGGACTAGCGGGAGGGCGTTTTACCAAAAACATTCAGTACTTC. Its translation is CASSQAGLAGGRFTKNIQYF.